Described below is a single T cell receptor (beta chain) sequence and its context. Trimming removed 2 bases at V and 4 bases at J, with 8 bases between. The CDR3 contains 14 residues. Germline V CDR1 and CDR2: MNHNS, SASEGT. As for time point: pre-treatment sample, taken before nivolumab and TIL therapy. Stage 4 NSCLC adults joined between late 2017 and January 2020. This sample is drawn from a study of TIL therapy for anti-PD-1-resistant metastatic lung cancer. Sequencing used immunoSEQ v3. Survey-level samples got 2 million to 2.5 million read pairs; deep-level samples got roughly 4.5-6 million. The table came from immunoSEQ multiplex PCR; TCRdb's copy has only in-frame clones and leaves some out. Seen here are approximately 22,000 clones, more than 65% observed once, and the top ten hold under 2%.

The V and J genes are TRBV6-1 and TRBJ2-2; no definite D call. The material sequenced was blood, taken at baseline. This receptor was taken from a person between 25 and 80 years old with non-small cell lung cancer. Here the CDR3 DNA reads TGTGCCAGCAGTGAACATTTATCCACCGGGGAGCTGTTTTTT. This encodes CASSEHLSTGELFF.